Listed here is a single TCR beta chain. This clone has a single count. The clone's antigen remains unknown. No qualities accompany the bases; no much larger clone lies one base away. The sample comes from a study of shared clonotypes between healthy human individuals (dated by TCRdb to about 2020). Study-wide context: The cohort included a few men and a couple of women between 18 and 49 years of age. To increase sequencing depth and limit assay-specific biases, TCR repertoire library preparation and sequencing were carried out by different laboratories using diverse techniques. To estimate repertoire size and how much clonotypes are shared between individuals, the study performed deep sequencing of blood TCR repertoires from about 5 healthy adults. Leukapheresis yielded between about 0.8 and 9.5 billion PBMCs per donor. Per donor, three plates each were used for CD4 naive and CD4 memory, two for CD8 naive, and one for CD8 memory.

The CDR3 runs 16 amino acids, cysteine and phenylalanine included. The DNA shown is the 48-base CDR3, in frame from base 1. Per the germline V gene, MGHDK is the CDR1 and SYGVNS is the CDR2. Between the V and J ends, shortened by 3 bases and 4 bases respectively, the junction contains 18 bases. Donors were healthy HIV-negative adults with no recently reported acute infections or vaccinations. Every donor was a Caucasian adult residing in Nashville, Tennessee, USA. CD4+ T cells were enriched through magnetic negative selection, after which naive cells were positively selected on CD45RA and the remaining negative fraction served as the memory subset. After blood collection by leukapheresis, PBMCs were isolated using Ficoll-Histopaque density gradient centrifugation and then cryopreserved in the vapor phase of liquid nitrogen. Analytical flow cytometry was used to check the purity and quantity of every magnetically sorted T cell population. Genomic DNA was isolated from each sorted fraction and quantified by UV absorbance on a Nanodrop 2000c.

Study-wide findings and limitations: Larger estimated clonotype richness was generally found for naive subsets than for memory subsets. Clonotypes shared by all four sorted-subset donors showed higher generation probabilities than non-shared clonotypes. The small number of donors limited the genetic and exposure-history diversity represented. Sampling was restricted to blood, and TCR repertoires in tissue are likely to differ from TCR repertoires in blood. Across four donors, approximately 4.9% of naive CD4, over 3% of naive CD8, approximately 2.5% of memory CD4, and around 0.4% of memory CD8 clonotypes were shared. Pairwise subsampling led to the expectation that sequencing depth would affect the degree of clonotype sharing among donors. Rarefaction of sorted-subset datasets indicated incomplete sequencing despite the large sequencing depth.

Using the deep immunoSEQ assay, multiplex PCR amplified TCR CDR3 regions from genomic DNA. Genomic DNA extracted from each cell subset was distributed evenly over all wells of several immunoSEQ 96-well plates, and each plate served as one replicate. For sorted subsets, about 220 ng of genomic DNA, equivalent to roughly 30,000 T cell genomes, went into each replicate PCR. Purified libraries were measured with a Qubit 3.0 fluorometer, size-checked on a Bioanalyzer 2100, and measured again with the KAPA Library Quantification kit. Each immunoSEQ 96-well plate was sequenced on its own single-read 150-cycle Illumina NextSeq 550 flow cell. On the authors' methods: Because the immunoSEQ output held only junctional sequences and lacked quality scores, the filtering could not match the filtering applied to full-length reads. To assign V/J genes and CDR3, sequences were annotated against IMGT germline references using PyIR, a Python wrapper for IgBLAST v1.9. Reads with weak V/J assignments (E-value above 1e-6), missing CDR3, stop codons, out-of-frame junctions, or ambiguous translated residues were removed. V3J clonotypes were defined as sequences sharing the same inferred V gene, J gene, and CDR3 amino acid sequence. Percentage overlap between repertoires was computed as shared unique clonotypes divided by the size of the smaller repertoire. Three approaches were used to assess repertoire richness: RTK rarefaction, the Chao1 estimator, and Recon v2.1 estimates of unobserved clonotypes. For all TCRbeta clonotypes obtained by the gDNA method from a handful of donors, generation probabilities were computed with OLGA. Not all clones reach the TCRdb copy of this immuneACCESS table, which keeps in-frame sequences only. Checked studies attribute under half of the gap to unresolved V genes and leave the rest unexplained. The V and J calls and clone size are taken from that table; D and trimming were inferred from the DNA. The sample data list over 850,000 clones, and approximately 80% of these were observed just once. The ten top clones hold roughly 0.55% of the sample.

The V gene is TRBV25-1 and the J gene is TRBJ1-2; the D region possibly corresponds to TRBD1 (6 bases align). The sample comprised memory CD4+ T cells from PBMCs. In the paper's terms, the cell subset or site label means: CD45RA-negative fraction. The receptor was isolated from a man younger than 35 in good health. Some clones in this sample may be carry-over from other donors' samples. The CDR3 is CASSDPQGDGLYGYTF. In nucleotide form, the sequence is TGTGCCAGCAGTGACCCACAGGGTGACGGCCTCTATGGCTACACCTTC.